Reported below is one T cell receptor (beta chain). The assay was immunoSEQ multiplex PCR, and TCRdb's table has in-frame clones only and misses some. The sample carries under 250,000 clones, 75% to 90% recorded once. These data are taken from a study of blood T cell repertoires in COVID-19. Study overall: The United States, Italy and Spain were the sources of the acute and convalescent COVID-19 samples.

Trimming removed 1 base from V and 2 bases from J, with 9 bases in between. CDR1 SGHTA and CDR2 FQGNSA come from the germline V gene. The CDR3 has 16 amino acids. The chain carries TRBV7-2 and TRBJ2-6, with D perhaps matching TRBD1 (5 bases). The receptor comes from a man aged 55 to 70 who had recovered from COVID-19. The sample comprised peripheral blood. The CDR3 spells CASSLGPGPGANVLTF. The CDR3 coding sequence is TGTGCCAGCAGCTTAGGGCCAGGGCCTGGGGCCAACGTCCTGACTTTC.